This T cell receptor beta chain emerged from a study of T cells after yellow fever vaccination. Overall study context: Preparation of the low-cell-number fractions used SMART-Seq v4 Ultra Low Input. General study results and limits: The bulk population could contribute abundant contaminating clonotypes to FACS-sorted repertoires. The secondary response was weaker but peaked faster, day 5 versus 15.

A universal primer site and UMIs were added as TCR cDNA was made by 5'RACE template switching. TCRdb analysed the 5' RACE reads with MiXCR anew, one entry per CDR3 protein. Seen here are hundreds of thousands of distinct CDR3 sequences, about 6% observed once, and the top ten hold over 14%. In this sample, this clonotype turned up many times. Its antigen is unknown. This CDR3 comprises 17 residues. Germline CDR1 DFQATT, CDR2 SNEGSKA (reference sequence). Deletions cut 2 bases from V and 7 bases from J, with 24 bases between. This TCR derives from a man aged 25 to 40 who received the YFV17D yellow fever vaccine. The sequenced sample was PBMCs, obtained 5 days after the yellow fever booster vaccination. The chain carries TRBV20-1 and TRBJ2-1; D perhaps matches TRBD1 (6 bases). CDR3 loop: CSARPPRDILWLNEQFF. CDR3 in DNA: TGCAGTGCTAGACCACCCCGGGACATCCTTTGGTTGAATGAGCAGTTCTTC.